This entry lists 20 T cell receptor beta chains sequenced from one sample in a study of neoadjuvant anti-PD-1 for oral cavity cancer. Sequenced by immunoSEQ multiplex PCR; TCRdb stores in-frame clones only, minus some. The data contain around 13,000 clones, approximately 61% of them singletons. The sample in question was PBMCs, obtained before nivolumab (anti-PD-1) treatment. These receptors all stem from a person between 40 and 79 years old with oral cavity squamous cell carcinoma.

This clone was recorded a few times. The chain is built from TRBV18 and TRBJ2-4, with 8 nucleotides matching TRBD2. The V and J ends lost 6 bases and 7 bases, in that order; junction bases with no gene match: 14. Germline CDR1 is KGHSH and CDR2 is LQKENI. This CDR3 contains 16 residues. CDR3: CASSPGPGGRRNIQYF. CDR3 in DNA: TGTGCCAGCTCTCCCGGGCCCGGCGGGAGGAGGAACATTCAGTACTTC.

This chain joins TRBV6-5 and TRBJ2-1; 7 bases align to TRBD2. From germline, CDR1 is MNHEY and CDR2 SVGAGI. J lost 8 bases, V lost 4 bases, and 8 bases had no gene match. The CDR3 consists of 14 residues. CDR3: CASSFTGRIYEQFF. In DNA, the CDR3 is TGTGCCAGCAGTTTCACCGGGAGGATCTATGAGCAGTTCTTC.

The gene calls are TRBV5-1 and TRBJ2-6; weak D call: TRBD1 (5 bases). This CDR3 comprises 15 residues. In germline, CDR1 is SGHRS, CDR2 YFSETQ. V shed 2 bases and J shed 3 bases, with 9 bases lying between them. The CDR3 nucleotides read TGCGCCAGCAGCTTTTCCAGGGATGGGGCCAACGTCCTGACTTTC. It specifies CASSFSRDGANVLTF.

The rearrangement joins TRBV9 to TRBJ1-1, with D perhaps matching TRBD1 (5 bases). Germline V gene lookup returns CDR1 SGDLS and CDR2 YYNGEE. The V end lost 0 bases, the J end lost 3 bases, and 9 bases lay between the germline ends. The CDR3 contains 14 residues. The CDR3 DNA reads as TGTGCCAGCAGCGTAGGGCAGGGTTACACTGAAGCTTTCTTT. It is translated as CASSVGQGYTEAFF.

This clone was seen a few times. The rearrangement links TRBV28 to TRBJ2-7; D perhaps matches TRBD1 (7 bases). Per germline, CDR1 MDHEN and CDR2 SYDVKM. V was trimmed by 4 bases and J by 3 bases, leaving 13 bases between them. The CDR3 is made up of 14 amino acids. CDR3 nucleotide sequence: TGTGCCAGCAGTTCCCACAGGGGAGGCTACGAGCAGTACTTC. Its translation is CASSSHRGGYEQYF.

CDR3: CASSWRQGATEAFF. DNA for the CDR3: TGCGCCAGCAGCTGGAGACAGGGCGCCACTGAAGCTTTCTTT. The rearrangement links TRBV5-1 to TRBJ1-1, with 7 bases aligning to TRBD1. The V segment lost 3 bases and the J segment 4 bases; nucleotides outside the gene matches: 6. The CDR3 length is 14 residues. CDR1 is SGHRS, CDR2 YFSETQ, per germline.

V usage is TRBV4-1 and J usage is TRBJ2-5; no clear D. Between the trimmed V and J ends, which lost 1 base and 5 bases, there was a span of 8 bases. Germline CDR1 reads MGHRA; CDR2 reads YSYEKL. The CDR3 has 13 amino acids. The CDR3 region is CASSQVGRETQYF. DNA of the CDR3: TGCGCCAGCAGCCAAGTAGGGCGGGAGACCCAGTACTTC.

This clone has a handful of counts. V is TRBV5-4 and J is TRBJ1-2; 8 nucleotides match TRBD1. CDR3 length: 15 residues. Germline CDR1 SGHNT, CDR2 YYREEE (reference sequence). V dropped 3 bases and J dropped 5; count of bases not matched to a gene: 9. The CDR3 protein is CASSSLDRDTYGYTF. In DNA, the CDR3 is TGTGCCAGCAGCTCCCTGGACAGGGATACGTATGGCTACACCTTC.

This clone was seen just once. This chain uses TRBV6-1 with TRBJ2-1; 7 nucleotides match TRBD2. The V and J ends lost 2 bases and 4 bases, in that order; junction bases with no gene match: 8. The CDR3 contains 16 residues. The germline V gene has CDR1 MNHNS and CDR2 SASEGT. The CDR3 DNA reads TGTGCCAGCAGTGAACTCTTAGCGGGCAATTACAATGAGCAGTTCTTC. Translated: CASSELLAGNYNEQFF.

This clone was observed a handful of times. The CDR3: CASSFQQGAFYEQYF. The CDR3 DNA is TGTGCCAGTAGTTTTCAACAGGGGGCGTTCTACGAGCAGTACTTC. The genes are TRBV19 and TRBJ2-7, with 9 bases lining up with TRBD1. This CDR3 is 15 amino acids long. V gave up 5 bases and J gave up 3 bases; unmatched junction bases: 8. Germline V CDR1 and CDR2: LNHDA, SQIVND (reference sequence).

The V gene is TRBV10-1, the J gene TRBJ2-2; 10 bases map to TRBD2. With 3 bases clipped from V and 4 bases from J, the junction kept 11 bases outside the gene matches. Germline lookup yields CDR1 WNHNN and CDR2 SYGVQD (reference sequence). CDR3 length equals 18 residues. Here the CDR3 DNA reads TGCGCCAGCAGTGATCGGGCTAGCGGGGGTCTCGGCACCGGGGAGCTGTTTTTT. Amino acids: CASSDRASGGLGTGELFF.

V usage is TRBV27 and J usage is TRBJ2-7; D is possibly TRBD2 (6 bases). CDR1 and CDR2 from the germline V gene are MNHEY and SMNVEV (reference sequence). Between the trimmed V and J ends, which lost 8 bases and 2 bases, there was a span of 10 bases. There are 12 residues in the CDR3. CDR3 sequence reads: CASLSGAYEQYF. CDR3 sequence (DNA): TGTGCCAGCCTTAGCGGAGCCTACGAGCAGTACTTC.

This clone has more than one count but fewer than ten. The chain employs TRBV4-1 and TRBJ2-3, with unresolved D. The CDR3 contains 17 residues. V lost 1 base, J lost 0 bases, and 14 bases lay in between. Germline V gives CDR1 MGHRA, CDR2 YSYEKL. CDR3 sequence: CASSQVMSVSSTDTQYF. DNA of the CDR3: TGCGCCAGCAGCCAAGTTATGTCAGTCTCTAGCACAGATACGCAGTATTTT.

The CDR3 protein is CASSRYGNSYEQYF. In nucleotides, the CDR3 is TGTGCCAGCAGTAGGTACGGAAACTCCTACGAGCAGTACTTC. The rearrangement joins TRBV2 to TRBJ2-7; the D is unclear. The CDR3 covers 14 residues. V dropped 5 bases and J dropped 0 bases, with 11 bases sitting between them. Germline V CDR1 and CDR2: SNHLY, FYNNEI. The full variable domain, in which reference TRBV2 and TRBJ2-7 provide the parts outside the CDR3, is EPEVTQTPSHQVTQMGQEVILRCVPISNHLYFYWYRQILGQKVEFLVSFYNNEISEKSEIFDDQFSVERPDGSNFTLKIRSTKLEDSAMYFCASSRYGNSYEQYFGPGTRLTVT.

This rearrangement joins TRBV5-6 to TRBJ2-1; possibly TRBD2 for D (7 bases). This CDR3 has 15 residues. The germline V gene encodes CDR1 SGHDT and CDR2 YYEEEE. Trimming left V 7 bases short and J 10 bases short, with 24 bases between. The CDR3 coding sequence is TGTGCCAGCGTCTTCCGGAGGGGGGGACCTTCAGAGCAGTTCTTC. This codes for CASVFRRGGPSEQFF. The full variable domain, with the rest looked up from reference TRBV5-6 and TRBJ2-1, is DAGVTQSPTHLIKTRGQQVTLRCSPKSGHDTVSWYQQALGQGPQFIFQYYEEEERQRGNFPDRFSGHQFPNYSSELNVNALLLGDSALYLCASVFRRGGPSEQFFGPGTRLTVL.

In this sample, this clone turned up a few times. This chain uses TRBV18 with TRBJ2-7; D unclear. There are 14 residues in the CDR3. The germline V gene encodes CDR1 KGHSH and CDR2 LQKENI. V dropped 3 bases and J dropped 0 bases, with 9 bases sitting between them. DNA of the CDR3: TGTGCCAGCTCACCGCCCTCGAGCTCCTACGAGCAGTACTTC. Its translation: CASSPPSSSYEQYF.

This clone was observed once. V usage is TRBV5-1 and J usage is TRBJ1-2; 8 bases align to TRBD1. V trimming: 5 bases; J trimming: 2 bases; junction bases outside the gene matches: 11. CDR3 size: 16 residues. CDR1 SGHRS and CDR2 YFSETQ come from the germline V gene. CDR3 protein: CASSFDGQGGNYGYTF. Written as DNA, the CDR3 is TGCGCCAGCAGTTTCGATGGACAGGGAGGGAACTATGGCTACACCTTC.

This clone showed up just a few times. The chain carries TRBV7-6 and TRBJ2-5; the match to TRBD2 covers 10 bases. V was pared by 5 bases and J by 5 bases, with 14 bases of the junction left unmatched. This CDR3 is 17 amino acids long. CDR1 and CDR2 from the germline V gene are SGHVS and FNYEAQ. The CDR3 here is CASSAMNLAGVGETQYF. The CDR3 coding sequence is TGTGCCAGCAGCGCCATGAACCTAGCGGGAGTTGGGGAGACCCAGTACTTC.

This chain joins TRBV19 and TRBJ2-5, with 13 nucleotides matching TRBD2. From germline, CDR1 is LNHDA and CDR2 SQIVND (reference sequence). Trimming at V came to 4 bases and at J to 2 bases, leaving 4 bases not matched to a gene. The CDR3 sequence is 16 residues long. The CDR3 DNA reads as TGTGCCAGTAGTAGACGACTAGCGGGGGGACAAGAGACCCAGTACTTC. It encodes CASSRRLAGGQETQYF. Full variable domain (outside the CDR3, taken from reference TRBV19 and TRBJ2-5): DGGITQSPKYLFRKEGQNVTLSCEQNLNHDAMYWYRQDPGQGLRLIYYSQIVNDFQKGDIAEGYSVSREKKESFPLTVTSAQKNPTAFYLCASSRRLAGGQETQYFGPGTRLLVL.

The rearrangement uses TRBV5-6 and TRBJ2-3, with no clear D. The CDR3 totals 13 residues. V dropped 1 base and J dropped 4 bases, with 7 bases sitting between them. CDR1 SGHDT and CDR2 YYEEEE come from the germline V gene. The chain's CDR3 is CASSLWSSDTQYF. CDR3 DNA: TGTGCCAGCAGCTTGTGGAGTTCAGATACGCAGTATTTT.